The present TCR beta chain was sequenced within a study of early T cells in non-severe SARS-CoV-2 infection. About the study: The chains were unpaired, and the sequenced material was bulk RNA from unsorted whole blood. The study, taken as a whole, reports: A preference for anti-spike CD8 responses marked VDJdb matching, which missed private and CD4 specificities.

Unique molecular identifiers (one per individual cDNA molecule) were attached. TCRdb passed the 5' RACE reads through MiXCR, listing each CDR3 protein once. The table shows roughly 67,000 distinct CDR3 sequences, with roughly an eighth occurring only once. V was cut by 6 bases and J by 0 bases, with 11 bases left in between. There are 14 residues in the CDR3. Germline CDR1 is SQVTM and CDR2 is ANQGSEA. The sample holds many counts of this clonotype. Its target is not known. The sequenced sample consisted of whole blood. This chain uses TRBV29-1 with TRBJ2-2; D unclear. This clonotype originated in an adult who was a healthcare worker with PCR-confirmed SARS-CoV-2 infection or an uninfected control (not recorded which). CDR3 coding DNA: TGCAGCGTAACAGCCGAAACGAACACCGGGGAGCTGTTTTTT. Residues: CSVTAETNTGELFF.